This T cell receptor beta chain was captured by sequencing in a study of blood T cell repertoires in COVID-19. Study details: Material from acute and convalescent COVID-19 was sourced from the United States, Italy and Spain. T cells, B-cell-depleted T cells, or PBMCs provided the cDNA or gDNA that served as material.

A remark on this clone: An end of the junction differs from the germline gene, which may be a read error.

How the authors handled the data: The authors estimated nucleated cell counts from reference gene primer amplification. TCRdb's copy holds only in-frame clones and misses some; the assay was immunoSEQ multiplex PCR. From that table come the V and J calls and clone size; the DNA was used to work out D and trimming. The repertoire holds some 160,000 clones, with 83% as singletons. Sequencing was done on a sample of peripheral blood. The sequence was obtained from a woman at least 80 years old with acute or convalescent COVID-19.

CDR3 sequence: CSASPRTRVF. CDR3 nucleotide sequence: TGCAGTGCTAGTCCCCGAACTAGGGTCTTC. The chain uses TRBV20-1 and TRBJ2-1, with D maybe TRBD2 (5 bases). CDR1 is DFQATT, CDR2 SNEGSKA, per germline (reference sequence). This CDR3 is built from 10 residues.